The 18 T cell receptor beta chains below come from one sample, sequenced in a study of PD-L1 blockade in urothelial cancer. Libraries were prepared by immunoSEQ multiplex PCR; TCRdb keeps only in-frame clonotypes and omits some of them. The table shows roughly 30,000 clones, with about 87% occurring only once. The sample here was PBMCs, taken around atezolizumab (anti-PD-L1) treatment. The receptors derive from a man in his forties or fifties with urothelial cancer.

For the CDR3, the DNA is TGTGCCAGCAGAGAACCCGGGGGGCCGAACTATGGCTACACCTTC. This encodes CASREPGGPNYGYTF. V usage is TRBV27 and J usage is TRBJ1-2; the D gene is possibly TRBD1 (6 bases). The germline V and J ends were trimmed by 6 bases and 2 bases, with 16 bases remaining between them. CDR1 is MNHEY and CDR2 is SMNVEV in the germline V gene (reference sequence). There are 15 residues in the CDR3.

The table lists this clone with a count of one. The chain employs TRBV12-5 and TRBJ2-1; 15 bases align to TRBD2. Germline V CDR1 and CDR2: LGHNT, FRNRAP. With 1 base clipped from V and 3 bases from J, the junction kept 7 bases outside the gene matches. CDR3 size: 19 residues. The CDR3 loop reads CASGLAGLAGGPRYNEQFF. The DNA of the CDR3 is TGTGCTAGTGGTTTGGCTGGACTAGCGGGAGGGCCGCGCTACAATGAGCAGTTCTTC.

In this sample, this clone turned up a few times. The rearrangement links TRBV10-2 to TRBJ1-2; D perhaps matches TRBD1 (5 bases). V lost 4 bases, J lost 6 bases, and 18 bases lay in between. The CDR3 consists of 15 residues. Germline V gives CDR1 WSHSY, CDR2 SAAADI. The CDR3 reads CASSASEGTSNGYTF. CDR3 DNA: TGCGCCAGCAGTGCCTCGGAGGGGACGTCTAATGGCTACACCTTC.

This chain uses TRBV7-9 with TRBJ1-1, with a weak D call TRBD1 (5 bases). V gave up 3 bases and J gave up 4 bases, with 9 bases separating them. The CDR3 runs to 13 residues. Per germline, CDR1 SEHNR and CDR2 FQNEAQ (reference sequence). Here the CDR3 reads CASSLGGGTEAFF. The CDR3 DNA reads as TGTGCCAGCAGCTTGGGGGGGGGCACTGAAGCTTTCTTT.

The chain carries TRBV27 and TRBJ2-7; 7 nucleotides match TRBD1. The CDR3 has 15 amino acids. The V gene end was trimmed by 3 bases and the J gene end by 3 bases; junction bases not matched to a gene: 8. Per germline, CDR1 MNHEY and CDR2 SMNVEV (reference sequence). CDR3 in amino acids: CASSFLFRDSYEQYF. CDR3 in DNA: TGTGCCAGCAGTTTCCTTTTCCGGGACAGCTACGAGCAGTACTTC.

CDR3 region: CASSYDFTDTQYF. The CDR3 DNA is TGTGCCAGCAGTTATGACTTCACAGATACGCAGTATTTT. The rearrangement joins TRBV6-5 to TRBJ2-3, with D unresolved. This CDR3 is built from 13 residues. Per germline, CDR1 MNHEY and CDR2 SVGAGI. Trimming stripped 3 bases from V and 2 bases from J, with 6 bases between.

The chain combines TRBV27 with TRBJ2-1, with D possibly being TRBD2 (7 bases). CDR1 and CDR2 (germline): MNHEY, SMNVEV (reference sequence). The CDR3 is 15 residues long. Trimming left V 4 bases short and J 7 bases short, with 17 bases between. The CDR3 DNA follows: TGTGCCAGCAGTTCCCCTGGGGGGGCGCGAAATGAGCAGTTCTTC. Translating it yields CASSSPGGARNEQFF.

This chain uses TRBV18 with TRBJ1-1; 8 bases are a match to TRBD1. V gave up 6 bases and J gave up 4 bases; unmatched junction bases: 10. This CDR3 comprises 15 residues. In germline, CDR1 is KGHSH, CDR2 LQKENI. CDR3: CASSEGTGGGTEAFF. The CDR3, as DNA: TGTGCCAGCTCCGAAGGGACAGGCGGTGGCACTGAAGCTTTCTTT.

This chain joins TRBV7-6 and TRBJ2-7; 7 nucleotides line up with TRBD1. There are 14 residues in the CDR3. CDR1 SGHVS and CDR2 FNYEAQ come from the germline V gene. Trimming at V came to 0 bases and at J to 5 bases, leaving 4 bases not matched to a gene. CDR3 sequence reads: CASSLAGQAHEQYF. CDR3 DNA sequence: TGTGCCAGCAGCTTAGCCGGACAGGCCCACGAGCAGTACTTC.

CDR3: CASSPHPWVGEVYEQYF. Here the CDR3 DNA reads TGTGCCAGCAGTCCCCACCCCTGGGTAGGGGAGGTCTACGAGCAGTACTTC. The J gene is TRBJ2-7, the V gene TRBV28, with D perhaps TRBD2 (6 bases). The length of the CDR3 is 17 residues. Germline-derived CDR1 and CDR2 are MDHEN and SYDVKM. Deletions cut 5 bases from V and 3 bases from J, with 23 bases between.

The chain combines TRBV4-3 with TRBJ1-4; TRBD1 might be the D (6 bases). CDR1 is LGHNA and CDR2 is YSLEER in the germline V gene. Trimming left V 0 bases short and J 4 bases short, with 9 bases between. This CDR3 is built from 15 residues. CDR3 amino acids: CASSQETGSNEKLFF. In DNA, the CDR3 is TGCGCCAGCAGCCAAGAGACAGGTAGTAATGAAAAACTGTTTTTT.

The chain combines TRBV6-5 with TRBJ2-3; D is perhaps TRBD1 (6 bases). V lost 6 bases, J lost 5 bases, and 15 bases lay in between. The germline V gene has CDR1 MNHEY and CDR2 SVGAGI. CDR3 length equals 14 residues. CDR3: CASSLDTGRDTQYF. CDR3 sequence (DNA): TGTGCCAGCAGCCTCGATACAGGGAGAGATACGCAGTATTTT.

The chain uses TRBV14 and TRBJ2-3, with no clear D. The V and J ends lost 5 bases and 6 bases respectively, with 12 bases between them. CDR1 SGHDN and CDR2 FVKESK come from the germline V gene. This CDR3 region has 13 residues. CDR3 sequence reads: CASSTHPRDTQYF. In nucleotides, the CDR3 is TGTGCCAGCAGCACACACCCGAGGGATACGCAGTATTTT.

The chain uses TRBV5-5 and TRBJ2-1, with 9 bases lining up with TRBD1. The CDR3 spans 15 residues. The V segment lost 3 bases and the J segment 5 bases; nucleotides outside the gene matches: 6. Germline CDR1 reads SGHKS; CDR2 reads YYEKEE (reference sequence). CDR3 residues: CASSSNRGRDNEQFF. The CDR3 region has the DNA TGTGCCAGCAGCTCGAACAGGGGGCGCGACAATGAGCAGTTCTTC. Together with reference TRBV5-5 and TRBJ2-1, the CDR3 gives the full variable domain: DAGVTQSPTHLIKTRGQQVTLRCSPISGHKSVSWYQQVLGQGPQFIFQYYEKEERGRGNFPDRFSARQFPNYSSELNVNALLLGDSALYLCASSSNRGRDNEQFFGPGTRLTVL.

The chain couples TRBV7-7 to TRBJ2-1, with TRBD1 identical over 7 bases. CDR3 size: 14 residues. J gave up 6 bases and V 1 base, and 3 bases lay outside the gene matches. Germline CDR1 is SSHAT and CDR2 is FNYEAQ (reference sequence). CDR3 amino acids: CASSLGQGSNEQFF. The CDR3 region has the DNA TGTGCCAGCAGCTTAGGACAGGGAAGCAATGAGCAGTTCTTC.

CDR3 protein: CASSPSDRSTYEQYF. The CDR3 nucleotides read TGTGCCAGCTCACCTTCAGACAGGAGTACCTACGAGCAGTACTTC. The chain links TRBV18 to TRBJ2-7; a possible D gene is TRBD1 (6 bases). The germline V gene has CDR1 KGHSH and CDR2 LQKENI. This CDR3 comprises 15 residues. The V end was cut by 3 bases, the J end by 2 bases, with 14 bases between.

The rearrangement links TRBV5-4 to TRBJ2-5; TRBD1 is a possible D gene (5 bases). The ends were cut back, 4 bases at V and 4 bases at J, with 8 bases in the middle. Germline V gene data show CDR1 as SGHNT and CDR2 as YYREEE (reference sequence). This CDR3 is 12 amino acids long. Here the CDR3 reads CASSLQGETQYF. CDR3 in DNA: TGTGCCAGCAGCCTCCAGGGAGAGACCCAGTACTTC.

The V gene is TRBV5-8, the J gene TRBJ1-2, with 8 nucleotides matching TRBD1. The germline gives CDR1 SGHTS, CDR2 YDEGEE. This CDR3 is built from 13 residues. With V trimmed by 1 base and J by 8 bases, 4 bases remained unmatched. The CDR3 is CASSLTGGGGYTF. As DNA, the CDR3 is TGTGCCAGCAGCTTGACAGGGGGAGGGGGCTACACCTTC.